A single count supports the clone carrying this T cell receptor beta chain. The sample originates from a study of cytomegalovirus exposure and HLA in healthy donors. Donors in the study were healthy people who gave bone marrow. Researchers ran the PCR with 60 Vbeta and 13 Jbeta primers. Data came from immunoSEQ multiplex PCR; TCRdb stores just in-frame clones and leaves some out. The sample gives around 130,000 clones, roughly 78% of which show up once; 1% is in the top ten. Sequencing used PBMCs. This TCR came from a man aged 35 to 55 in good health and CMV-seronegative.

The CDR3 sequence: CASSRGQQDGQPQHF. The DNA for the CDR3 is TGTGCCAGCAGTAGGGGACAGCAAGACGGGCAGCCCCAGCATTTT. The chain links TRBV28 to TRBJ1-5, with 7 bases that match TRBD1. The CDR3 is 15 residues long. Germline-derived CDR1 and CDR2 are MDHEN and SYDVKM. V lost 5 bases, J lost 7 bases, and 11 bases stayed unmatched.